This T cell receptor (beta chain) was captured in a study of siplizumab effects on memory and regulatory T cells. There are 13 residues in the CDR3. Germline V gene sequence: CDR1 MNHEY, CDR2 SVGAGI. V lost 0 bases and J lost 4, with 7 bases in between. The assay was immunoSEQ multiplex PCR, and TCRdb's table has in-frame clones only and misses some. The repertoire holds roughly 100,000 clones, with around 90% as singletons. The chain links TRBV6-5 to TRBJ2-7, with D tentatively TRBD1 (5 bases). The receptor was isolated from a human donor in good health. The sample was non-Treg CD4+ T cells sorted from blood. The CDR3 spells CASSYSRVYEQYF. CDR3 nucleotides: TGTGCCAGCAGTTACTCCAGGGTATACGAGCAGTACTTC.